The 26 T cell receptor beta chains in this list originate from one sample, sequenced in a study of T cells in Graves' hyperthyroidism and ophthalmopathy. What was amplified from RNA transcripts were TCR beta CDR3 regions. An initial round of RT-PCR targeting the TCR CDR3 relied on the HTBI primer set. A single record per CDR3 protein comes from TCRdb applying MiXCR to the multiplex PCR reads. The sample lists approximately 600,000 distinct CDR3 sequences, over 12% occurring once. Sequences were obtained from blood. These receptors were obtained from a woman between 18 and 29 years old with Graves' ophthalmopathy.

The chain carries TRBV19 and TRBJ1-6, with D unclear. V lost 5 bases and J 0 bases, leaving 8 bases between the germline ends. The germline CDR1 and CDR2 sequences are LNHDA and SQIVND (reference sequence). The CDR3 is 15 residues long. The CDR3 loop is CASSGSSSYNSPLHF. CDR3 nucleotide sequence: TGTGCCAGTAGTGGGTCGAGCTCCTATAATTCACCCCTCCACTTT.

This clonotype was counted between two and nine times. The genes are TRBV28 and TRBJ1-6; the D gene is possibly TRBD1 (6 bases). Germline V gene sequence: CDR1 MDHEN, CDR2 SYDVKM. Trimming removed 5 bases at V and 3 bases at J, with 11 bases between. The CDR3 is 15 amino acids. CDR3 region: CASSLRQDYNSPLHF. CDR3 sequence (DNA): TGTGCCAGCAGTCTCCGACAGGACTATAATTCACCCCTCCACTTT.

In its sample, this clonotype was seen once. The chain employs TRBV4-1 and TRBJ2-1; the match to TRBD2 covers 12 bases. This CDR3 is built from 16 residues. The germline CDR1 and CDR2 sequences are MGHRA and YSYEKL. The trim removed 1 base at V and 4 bases at J, leaving 2 bases unmatched. CDR3 nucleotide sequence: TGCGCCAGCAGCCAAGGGACTAGCGGGACTTACAATGAGCAGTTCTTC. It codes for CASSQGTSGTYNEQFF.

The chain combines TRBV12-3 or TRBV12-4 with TRBJ2-1; 7 bases fit TRBD2. Trimming cost V 7 bases and J 8 bases; bases outside gene matches: 8. The CDR3 sequence is 13 residues long. CDR3 sequence (DNA): TGTGCCAGCAACGGACTAGGTCTCGATGAGCAGTTCTTC. This codes for CASNGLGLDEQFF.

In its sample, this clonotype was seen many times. The chain has TRBV5-1 and TRBJ2-7; possibly TRBD2 for D (5 bases). Trimming removed 5 bases at V and 0 bases at J, with 9 bases between. This CDR3 comprises 13 residues. Per germline, CDR1 SGHRS and CDR2 YFSETQ. CDR3 in DNA: TGCGCCAGCAGAGCGGTTAGCTCCTACGAGCAGTACTTC. Translating it yields CASRAVSSYEQYF.

The CDR3 sequence: CASSIWGRRGVGTEAFF. For the CDR3, the DNA is TGTGCCAGTAGTATATGGGGGCGAAGGGGTGTAGGCACTGAAGCTTTCTTT. This rearrangement joins TRBV19 to TRBJ1-1; TRBD1 is a possible D gene (6 bases). Deletions cut 2 bases from V and 4 bases from J, with 20 bases between. This CDR3 has 17 amino acids. CDR1 is LNHDA and CDR2 is SQIVND in the germline V gene (reference sequence). Supplemented by reference TRBV19 and TRBJ1-1, the full variable domain reads DGGITQSPKYLFRKEGQNVTLSCEQNLNHDAMYWYRQDPGQGLRLIYYSQIVNDFQKGDIAEGYSVSREKKESFPLTVTSAQKNPTAFYLCASSIWGRRGVGTEAFFGQGTRLTVV.

This clonotype has just a few counts. The rearrangement uses TRBV24-1 and TRBJ1-2; possibly TRBD1 for D (5 bases). V dropped 2 bases and J dropped 0 bases, with 18 bases sitting between them. Germline loops: CDR1 KGHDR, CDR2 SFDVKD. There are 18 residues in the CDR3. This CDR3 is CATSDYGEWGSSNYGYTF. The CDR3, as DNA: TGTGCCACCAGTGATTACGGGGAGTGGGGCAGCTCTAACTATGGCTACACCTTC.

This clonotype came up a few times. A much larger clone sits a single nucleotide away, making a read error possible. The chain is built from TRBV7-2 and TRBJ1-1, with 7 nucleotides matching TRBD1. The CDR3 runs to 14 residues. In germline, CDR1 is SGHTA, CDR2 FQGNSA. The V segment lost 5 bases and the J segment 1 base; nucleotides outside the gene matches: 4. DNA for the CDR3: TGTGCCAGCAGCCGGGGGACAGCGAACACTGAAGCTTTCTTT. It encodes CASSRGTANTEAFF.

This chain joins TRBV28 and TRBJ1-4; D gene ambiguous. Trimming shortened V by 5 bases and J by 8 bases, and 18 bases separated the two germline ends. The germline CDR1 and CDR2 sequences are MDHEN and SYDVKM. There are 15 residues in the CDR3. The CDR3 region has the DNA TGTGCCAGCAGTCCATCAATGAGGGTGAGGGAAAAACTGTTTTTT. Amino acids: CASSPSMRVREKLFF.

Note on this clonotype: A junction end diverges from the germline sequence, so it may reflect a read error. The chain employs TRBV12-3 or TRBV12-4 and TRBJ2-7; tentatively, D is TRBD2 (6 bases). CDR3 length equals 12 residues. CDR3 sequence (DNA): TGTGCCGGCAGTTTTAGCGGCTACGAGCAGTACTTC. Residues: CAGSFSGYEQYF.

This clonotype has more than one count but fewer than ten. The rearrangement links TRBV6-2 or TRBV6-3 to TRBJ2-7, with D possibly TRBD2 on 6 matching bases. The CDR3 runs to 14 residues. Germline V lookup: CDR1 MNHEY, CDR2 SVGEGT. Deletions cut 4 bases from V and 3 bases from J, with 13 bases between. The CDR3 region is CASSSRDSFYEQYF. CDR3 DNA sequence: TGTGCCAGCAGTTCCCGGGACTCATTCTACGAGCAGTACTTC.

Many counts were recorded for this clonotype. The rearrangement joins TRBV9 to TRBJ2-1; 9 bases match TRBD2. The V gene end was trimmed by 2 bases and the J gene end by 9 bases; junction bases not matched to a gene: 3. This CDR3 spans 13 amino acids. CDR1 and CDR2 (germline): SGDLS, YYNGEE. This CDR3 is CASSVGLATEQFF. CDR3 in DNA: TGTGCCAGCAGCGTGGGACTAGCAACTGAGCAGTTCTTC.

The V gene is TRBV7-2, the J gene TRBJ2-5; 11 bases fit TRBD2. Germline CDR1 and CDR2: SGHTA and FQGNSA. There are 16 residues in the CDR3. With 6 bases clipped from V and 6 bases from J, the junction kept 12 bases outside the gene matches. CDR3 residues: CASSDYTSGSLKTQYF. DNA for the CDR3: TGTGCCAGCAGTGATTACACTAGCGGGAGTCTGAAGACCCAGTACTTC.

This clonotype was seen a few times. The chain recombines TRBV19 with TRBJ2-1, with D possibly TRBD2 on 5 matching bases. V was clipped by 0 bases and J by 6 bases, with 18 bases between them. This CDR3 is 17 amino acids long. The germline V gene has CDR1 LNHDA and CDR2 SQIVND (reference sequence). This chain's CDR3 is CASSIDGLHNAPNEQFF. As DNA, the CDR3 is TGTGCCAGTAGTATAGATGGACTCCATAACGCCCCCAATGAGCAGTTCTTC.

This clonotype appeared a few times. The chain is built from TRBV19 and TRBJ1-5; D remains ambiguous. This CDR3 region has 14 residues. Between the trimmed V and J ends, which lost 5 bases and 3 bases, there was a span of 11 bases. Germline values: CDR1 LNHDA, CDR2 SQIVND (reference sequence). The CDR3 coding sequence is TGTGCCAGTAGTTTTGCCAGACCCAATCAGCCCCAGCATTTT. It yields the protein CASSFARPNQPQHF.

This clonotype has a handful of counts. CDR3 nucleotides: TGTGCCTGGAAGTCACCGGGAGCGGAAGATACGCAGTATTTT. It is translated as CAWKSPGAEDTQYF. V is TRBV30 and J is TRBJ2-3; D might be TRBD2 (6 bases). CDR3 length equals 14 residues. The V end was cut by 4 bases, the J end by 5 bases, with 16 bases between. In germline, CDR1 is GTSNPN, CDR2 SVGIG (reference sequence).

This clonotype was seen repeatedly, ten times or more. The V and J genes are TRBV29-1 and TRBJ1-1; the D is unclear. From germline, CDR1 is SQVTM and CDR2 ANQGSEA. Trimming left V 4 bases short and J 1 base short, with 7 bases between. This CDR3 region has 12 residues. CDR3: CSVGGKNTEAFF. The CDR3 nucleotides are TGCAGCGTTGGTGGGAAGAACACTGAAGCTTTCTTT.

This clonotype was seen more than once but under ten times. This chain links TRBV6-2 or TRBV6-3 with TRBJ1-3, with 9 bases aligning to TRBD1. V lost 6 bases and J lost 1; bases outside the gene matches: 13. Germline loops: CDR1 MNHEY, CDR2 SVGEGT. There are 18 residues in the CDR3. CDR3 sequence: CASRRTPTQGASGNTIYF. CDR3 DNA sequence: TGTGCCAGCAGAAGGACTCCCACACAGGGGGCTTCTGGAAACACCATATATTTT.

The genes are TRBV14 and TRBJ2-7; 8 nucleotides line up with TRBD1. Losses at the gene ends were 3 bases for V and 4 bases for J; bases not matched to a gene: 11. CDR1 is SGHDN, CDR2 FVKESK, per germline. This CDR3 region has 16 residues. Here the CDR3 reads CASSQPGTGSRYEQYF. CDR3 coding DNA: TGTGCCAGCAGCCAGCCCGGGACAGGAAGCCGTTACGAGCAGTACTTC. The full variable domain, completed using reference TRBV14 and TRBJ2-7, is EAGVTQFPSHSVIEKGQTVTLRCDPISGHDNLYWYRRVMGKEIKFLLHFVKESKQDESGMPNNRFLAERTGGTYSTLKVQPAELEDSGVYFCASSQPGTGSRYEQYFGPGTRLTVT.

The sample holds many counts of this clonotype. The V and J genes are TRBV6-2 or TRBV6-3 and TRBJ1-2; D gene ambiguous. The germline V and J ends were trimmed by 4 bases and 4 bases, with 10 bases remaining between them. Germline assignment: CDR1 MNHEY and CDR2 SVGEGT. This CDR3 is built from 13 residues. The CDR3 DNA sequence: TGTGCCAGCAGTTCCGAACTATCCTATGGCTACACCTTC. The encoded protein is CASSSELSYGYTF.

This chain joins TRBV7-9 and TRBJ1-2; TRBD1 matches 7 bases. Losses at the gene ends were 1 base for V and 10 bases for J; bases not matched to a gene: 9. This CDR3 region has 14 residues. Germline V CDR1 and CDR2: SEHNR, FQNEAQ (reference sequence). The CDR3 DNA reads as TGTGCCAGCAGCTTAGAGAGGGGGCTAGGAGACTACACCTTC. Translating it yields CASSLERGLGDYTF. Filled out from reference TRBV7-9 and TRBJ1-2, the complete variable domain reads DTGVSQNPRHKITKRGQNVTFRCDPISEHNRLYWYRQTLGQGPEFLTYFQNEAQLEKSRLLSDRFSAERPKGSFSTLEIQRTEQGDSAMYLCASSLERGLGDYTFGSGTRLTVV.

This clonotype was recorded at least ten times. The chain is built from TRBV2 and TRBJ2-7; D may be TRBD1 (6 bases). Germline CDR1 SNHLY, CDR2 FYNNEI. The CDR3 is made up of 13 amino acids. Trimming stripped 7 bases from V and 3 bases from J, with 13 bases between. CDR3 DNA: TGTGCCAGCACCGGGCAGGGGATCTACGAGCAGTACTTC. Its protein is CASTGQGIYEQYF.

This clonotype was recorded at least ten times. V gene TRBV4-1 combines with J gene TRBJ2-7, with a weak D call TRBD1 (6 bases). Germline V lookup: CDR1 MGHRA, CDR2 YSYEKL. The CDR3 totals 15 residues. V shed 1 base and J shed 2 bases, with 12 bases lying between them. CDR3 region: CASSQGPGQTYEQYF. DNA for the CDR3: TGCGCCAGCAGCCAAGGACCCGGACAGACCTACGAGCAGTACTTC.

This clonotype appeared many times. V usage is TRBV18 and J usage is TRBJ1-4, with D unresolved. Trimming took 2 bases from V and 4 from J, leaving 11 bases between them. CDR1 is KGHSH, CDR2 LQKENI, per germline. The length of the CDR3 is 15 residues. The CDR3 loop reads CASSPSSAGNEKLFF. CDR3 nucleotides: TGTGCCAGCTCACCAAGCAGTGCCGGTAATGAAAAACTGTTTTTT.

The CDR3 loop is CSVEKGAGETQYF. CDR3 DNA: TGCAGCGTTGAAAAGGGGGCGGGAGAGACCCAGTACTTC. This chain links TRBV29-1 with TRBJ2-5; 7 nucleotides agree with TRBD1. Trimming removed 2 bases from V and 4 bases from J; junction bases left unmatched: 4. CDR3 length: 13 amino acids. Per the germline V gene, CDR1 is SQVTM and CDR2 is ANQGSEA. Full variable domain (rest looked up from reference TRBV29-1 and TRBJ2-5): SAVISQKPSRDICQRGTSLTIQCQVDSQVTMMFWYRQQPGQSLTLIATANQGSEATYESGFVIDKFPISRPNLTFSTLTVSNMSPEDSSIYLCSVEKGAGETQYFGPGTRLLVL.

The CDR3 DNA reads as TGTGCCAGCAGCTTATCCGGCGCCACGGATGAGCAGTTCTTC. Translated: CASSLSGATDEQFF. The chain has TRBV7-9 and TRBJ2-1; D remains ambiguous. V shed 2 bases and J shed 8 bases, with 13 bases lying between them. Germline V gene data show CDR1 as SEHNR and CDR2 as FQNEAQ (reference sequence). The length of the CDR3 is 14 residues.